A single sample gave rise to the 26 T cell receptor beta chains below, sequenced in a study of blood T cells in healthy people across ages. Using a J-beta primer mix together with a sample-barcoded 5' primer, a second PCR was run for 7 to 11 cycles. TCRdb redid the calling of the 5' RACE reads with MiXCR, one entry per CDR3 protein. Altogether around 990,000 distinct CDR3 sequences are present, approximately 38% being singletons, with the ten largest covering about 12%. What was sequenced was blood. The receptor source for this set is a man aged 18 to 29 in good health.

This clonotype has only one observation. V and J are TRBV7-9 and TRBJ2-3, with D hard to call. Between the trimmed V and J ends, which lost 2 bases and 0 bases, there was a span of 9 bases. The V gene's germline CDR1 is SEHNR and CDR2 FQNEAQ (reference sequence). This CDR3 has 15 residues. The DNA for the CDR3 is TGTGCCAGCAGCTTAAGTACGGATAGCACAGATACGCAGTATTTT. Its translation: CASSLSTDSTDTQYF.

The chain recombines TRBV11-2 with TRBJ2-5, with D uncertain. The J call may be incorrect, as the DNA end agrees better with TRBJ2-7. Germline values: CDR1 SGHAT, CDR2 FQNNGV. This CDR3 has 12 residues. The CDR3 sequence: CASSLEGHEQYF. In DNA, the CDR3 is TGTGCCAGCAGCTTGGAAGGGCACGAGCAGTACTTC.

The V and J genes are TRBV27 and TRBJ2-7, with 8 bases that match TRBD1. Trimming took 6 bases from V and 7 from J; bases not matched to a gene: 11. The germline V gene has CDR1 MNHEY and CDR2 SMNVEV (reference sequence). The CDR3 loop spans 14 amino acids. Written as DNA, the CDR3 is TGTGCCAGCAGATGGAGTCAGGGGGCCCCGGAGCAGTACTTC. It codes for CASRWSQGAPEQYF.

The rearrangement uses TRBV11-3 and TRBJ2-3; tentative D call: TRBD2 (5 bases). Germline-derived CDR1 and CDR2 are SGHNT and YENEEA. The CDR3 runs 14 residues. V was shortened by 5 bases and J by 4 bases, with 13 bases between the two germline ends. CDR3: CASSVGAVADTQYF. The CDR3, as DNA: TGTGCCAGCAGCGTGGGAGCGGTGGCAGATACGCAGTATTTT.

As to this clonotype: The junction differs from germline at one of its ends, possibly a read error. DNA for the CDR3: TGCGCCAACAGCTTGGACGGCCCGGACCCCTCTGGGGCCAACGTCCTGACTTTC. Its protein is CANSLDGPDPSGANVLTF. V and J are TRBV5-1 and TRBJ2-6; D unresolved. This CDR3 spans 18 amino acids. The germline gives CDR1 SGHRS, CDR2 YFSETQ.

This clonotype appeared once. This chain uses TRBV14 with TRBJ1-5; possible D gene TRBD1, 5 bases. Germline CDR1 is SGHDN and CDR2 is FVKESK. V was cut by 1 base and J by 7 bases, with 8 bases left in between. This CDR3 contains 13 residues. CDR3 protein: CASSQVRGQPQHF. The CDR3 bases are TGTGCCAGCAGCCAAGTGAGGGGACAGCCCCAGCATTTT.

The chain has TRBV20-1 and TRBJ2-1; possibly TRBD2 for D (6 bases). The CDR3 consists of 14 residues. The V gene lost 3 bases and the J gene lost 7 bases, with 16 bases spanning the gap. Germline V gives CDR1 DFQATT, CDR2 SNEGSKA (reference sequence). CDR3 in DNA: TGCAGTGCTAGGGAAGGGGATGGGGGGAATGAGCAGTTCTTC. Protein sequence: CSAREGDGGNEQFF.

This CDR3 reads CAWSSVGGLDEQFF. CDR3 coding DNA: TGTGCCTGGAGTTCAGTGGGGGGCCTCGATGAGCAGTTCTTC. The chain carries TRBV30 and TRBJ2-1; D may match TRBD1 or TRBD2 (6 bases each). The CDR3 runs 14 residues. The V gene's germline CDR1 is GTSNPN and CDR2 SVGIG (reference sequence). V lost 2 bases and J lost 8, with 16 bases in between.

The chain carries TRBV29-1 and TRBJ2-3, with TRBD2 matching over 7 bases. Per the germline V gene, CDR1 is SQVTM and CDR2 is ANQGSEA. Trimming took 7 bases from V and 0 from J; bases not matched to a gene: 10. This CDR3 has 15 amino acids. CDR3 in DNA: TGCAGCGCTCCTGCGGGGGTGGGTAGCACAGATACGCAGTATTTT. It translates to CSAPAGVGSTDTQYF.

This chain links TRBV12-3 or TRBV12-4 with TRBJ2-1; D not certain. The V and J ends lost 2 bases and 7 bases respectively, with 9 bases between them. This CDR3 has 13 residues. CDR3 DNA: TGTGCCAGCAGTTTATCAGTTCCGAATGAGCAGTTCTTC. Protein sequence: CASSLSVPNEQFF.

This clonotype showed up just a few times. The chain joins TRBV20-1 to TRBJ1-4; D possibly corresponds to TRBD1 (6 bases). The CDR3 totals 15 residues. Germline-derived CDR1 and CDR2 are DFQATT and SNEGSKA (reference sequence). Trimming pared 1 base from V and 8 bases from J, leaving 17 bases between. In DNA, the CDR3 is TGCAGTGCTAGAGGAACGGGCAGGGGCGGCGAAAAACTGTTTTTT. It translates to CSARGTGRGGEKLFF.

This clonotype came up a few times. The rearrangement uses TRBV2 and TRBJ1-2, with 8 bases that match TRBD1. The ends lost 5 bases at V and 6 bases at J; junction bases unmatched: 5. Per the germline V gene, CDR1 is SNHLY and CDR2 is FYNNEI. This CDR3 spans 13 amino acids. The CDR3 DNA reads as TGTGCCAGCAGTAAGGCAGGGGGCGATGGCTACACCTTC. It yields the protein CASSKAGGDGYTF. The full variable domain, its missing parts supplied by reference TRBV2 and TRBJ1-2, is EPEVTQTPSHQVTQMGQEVILRCVPISNHLYFYWYRQILGQKVEFLVSFYNNEISEKSEIFDDQFSVERPDGSNFTLKIRSTKLEDSAMYFCASSKAGGDGYTFGSGTRLTVV.

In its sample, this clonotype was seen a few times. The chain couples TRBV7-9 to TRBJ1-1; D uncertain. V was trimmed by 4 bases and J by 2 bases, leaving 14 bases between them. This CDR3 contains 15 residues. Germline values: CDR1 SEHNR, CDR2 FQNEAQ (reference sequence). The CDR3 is CASSSMGLGNTEAFF. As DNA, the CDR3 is TGTGCCAGCAGCTCCATGGGGTTGGGAAACACTGAAGCTTTCTTT.

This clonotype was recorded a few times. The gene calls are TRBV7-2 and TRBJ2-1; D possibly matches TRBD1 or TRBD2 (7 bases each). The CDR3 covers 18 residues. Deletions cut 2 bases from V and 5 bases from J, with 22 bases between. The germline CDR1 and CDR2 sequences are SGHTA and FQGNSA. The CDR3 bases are TGTGCCAGCAGCTTACTCAGAGTAGGGAGGGGGCCGCACAATGAGCAGTTCTTC. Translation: CASSLLRVGRGPHNEQFF.

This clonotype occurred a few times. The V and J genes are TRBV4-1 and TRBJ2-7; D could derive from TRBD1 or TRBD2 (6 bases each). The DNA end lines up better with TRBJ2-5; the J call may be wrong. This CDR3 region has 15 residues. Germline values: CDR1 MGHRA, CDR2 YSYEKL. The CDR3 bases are TGCGCCAGCAGCCAAGATTCGGGGGCACAAGAGACCCAGTACTTC. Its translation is CASSQDSGAQETQYF.

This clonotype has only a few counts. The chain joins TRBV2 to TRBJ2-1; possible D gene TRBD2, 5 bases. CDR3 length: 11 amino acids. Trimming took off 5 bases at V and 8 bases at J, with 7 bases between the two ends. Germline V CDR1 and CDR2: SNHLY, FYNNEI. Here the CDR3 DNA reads TGTGCCAGCAGTCGAGGGTATGAGCAGTTCTTC. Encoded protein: CASSRGYEQFF.

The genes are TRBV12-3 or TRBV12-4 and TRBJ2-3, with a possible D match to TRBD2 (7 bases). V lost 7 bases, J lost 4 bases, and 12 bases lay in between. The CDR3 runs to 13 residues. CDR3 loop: CASNRGAADTQYF. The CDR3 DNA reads TGTGCCAGCAATCGGGGGGCCGCAGATACGCAGTATTTT.

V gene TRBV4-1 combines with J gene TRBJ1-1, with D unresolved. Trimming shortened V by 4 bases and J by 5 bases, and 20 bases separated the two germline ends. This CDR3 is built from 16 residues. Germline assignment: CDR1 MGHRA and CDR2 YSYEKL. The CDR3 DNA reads TGCGCCAGCAGCCCGTTACCCGACCCGGAGGGAACTGAAGCTTTCTTT. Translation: CASSPLPDPEGTEAFF.

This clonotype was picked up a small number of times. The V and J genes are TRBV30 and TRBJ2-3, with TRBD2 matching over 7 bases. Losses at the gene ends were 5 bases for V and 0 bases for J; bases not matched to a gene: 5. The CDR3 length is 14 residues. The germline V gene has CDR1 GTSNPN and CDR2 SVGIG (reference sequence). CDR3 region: CAWWASGSTDTQYF. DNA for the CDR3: TGTGCCTGGTGGGCTAGCGGTAGCACAGATACGCAGTATTTT.

The CDR3 bases are TGTGCCAGTAGTATAAGATGGGACAGCAGATATAATTCACCCCTCCACTTT. Translated, it gives CASSIRWDSRYNSPLHF. The chain couples TRBV19 to TRBJ1-6; TRBD1 matches at 7 bases. The CDR3 has 17 residues. V lost 2 bases and J lost 4; bases outside the gene matches: 8. CDR1 is LNHDA, CDR2 SQIVND, per germline (reference sequence).

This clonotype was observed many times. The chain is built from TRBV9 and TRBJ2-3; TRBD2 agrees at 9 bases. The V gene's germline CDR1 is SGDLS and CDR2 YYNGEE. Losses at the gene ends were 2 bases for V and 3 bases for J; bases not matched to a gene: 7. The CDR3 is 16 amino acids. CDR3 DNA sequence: TGTGCCAGCAGCGTTGGTGGCGGGGGGGCTACAGATACGCAGTATTTT. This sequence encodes CASSVGGGGATDTQYF.

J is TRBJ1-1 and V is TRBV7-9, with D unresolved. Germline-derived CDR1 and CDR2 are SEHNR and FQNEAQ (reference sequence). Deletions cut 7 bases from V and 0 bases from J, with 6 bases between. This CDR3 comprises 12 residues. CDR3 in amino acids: CASNDLNTEAFF. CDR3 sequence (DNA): TGTGCCAGCAACGACCTGAACACTGAAGCTTTCTTT.

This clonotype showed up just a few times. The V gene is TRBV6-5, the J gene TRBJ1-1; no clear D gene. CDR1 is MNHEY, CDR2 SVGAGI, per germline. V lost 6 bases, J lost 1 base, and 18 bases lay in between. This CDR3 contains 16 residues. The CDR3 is CASSQREPGRNTEAFF. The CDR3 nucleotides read TGTGCCAGCAGCCAACGGGAGCCCGGCAGGAACACTGAAGCTTTCTTT.

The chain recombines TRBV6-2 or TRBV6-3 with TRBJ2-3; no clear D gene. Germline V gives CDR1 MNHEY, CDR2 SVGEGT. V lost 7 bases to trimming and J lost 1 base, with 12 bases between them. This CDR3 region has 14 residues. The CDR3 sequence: CASKKGARTDTQYF. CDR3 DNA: TGTGCCAGCAAGAAGGGTGCCCGCACAGATACGCAGTATTTT.

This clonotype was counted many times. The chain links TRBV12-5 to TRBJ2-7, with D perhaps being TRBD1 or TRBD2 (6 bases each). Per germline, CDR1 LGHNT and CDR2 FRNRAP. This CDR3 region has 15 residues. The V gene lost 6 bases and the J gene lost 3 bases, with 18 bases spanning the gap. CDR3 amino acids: CASGPDGGLHYEQYF. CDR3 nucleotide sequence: TGTGCTAGTGGCCCGGACGGGGGCCTTCACTACGAGCAGTACTTC.

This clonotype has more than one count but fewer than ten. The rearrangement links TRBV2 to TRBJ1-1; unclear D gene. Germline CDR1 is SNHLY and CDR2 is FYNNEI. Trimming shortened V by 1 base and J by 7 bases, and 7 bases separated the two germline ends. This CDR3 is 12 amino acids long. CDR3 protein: CASSEETDEAFF. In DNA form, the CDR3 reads TGTGCCAGCAGTGAAGAGACGGATGAAGCTTTCTTT.